This T cell receptor (beta chain) was observed in a study of identical twins (dated by TCRdb to the mid-2010s). A note on the overall study: The study deep-sequenced TCR alpha and beta repertoires from monozygotic twins, unrelated adults of various ages and cord blood to test whether fetal clonotypes persist. To rule out contamination, the twin experiments were replicated at different times with different library preparation protocols. What the study reported, not specific to this receptor: Compared with coincidental sharing between unrelated individuals, an excess of low generation-probability sequences was observed among out-of-frame TCR alpha sequences shared between twins. Excess twin sharing in beta out-of-frame sequences was weaker because fewer shared sequences lowered the signal-to-noise ratio. Because the same donors could not be followed over many years, the conclusions depended on cross-sectional statistical analysis. Invariant T cells such as MAIT and iNKT could partly confound zero-insertion analyses, although diverse VJ usage argued against such confounding for most clonotypes. Fewer insertions were carried by abundant cord blood beta clonotypes, a similar but weaker trend appeared in young adult naive repertoires, and no such trend appeared in memory repertoires. Out-of-frame TCR alpha sharing in monozygotic twins was systematically underestimated by recombination models, whereas sharing between unrelated individuals was in agreement with the recombination models.

There are many counts of this clonotype. The antigen it recognizes is unknown. One base away there is no much larger clone; base qualities are not given. Every donor was a healthy Caucasian. Three pairs of female monozygotic twins, all aged roughly 18 to 29 years, were included in the twin cohort. Peripheral blood mononuclear cells were the source from which RNA for the TCR libraries was isolated. The library was generated by 5' RACE. This sample was sequenced with an Illumina HiSeq 2000. A universal primer binding site was added through template switching, and the final cDNA carried a unique molecular identifier so that TCR cDNA molecules could be counted accurately. First-strand cDNA for TCR alpha and beta chains was synthesized from specific primers in the conserved constant-segment region. To control for contamination, every cDNA library carried two barcodes: a SMART-Mk sample barcode plus Illumina barcodes. TruSeq adapter sequences and Illumina sample barcodes were added in two successive PCR steps. The Illumina HiSeq platform was used with custom primers to sequence TCR alpha and beta cDNA libraries. The paper's processing steps were these. Unique molecular identifiers were extracted from raw reads with MiGEC, and CDR3 positions were determined with MiXCR. For each individual, recombination models were inferred using an EM algorithm with the repgenHMM and IGoR tools. The analysis of shared clonotypes was done with the tcR package in R, with sharing normalized by the product of cloneset sizes. To study raw recombination free of thymic and clonal selection effects, out-of-frame nonproductive sequences were analyzed. In TCRdb, the public reads were trimmed at Q25 with fastp and aligned with MiXCR, with productive beta chains retained. CDR3 protein sequences are deduplicated, and each keeps its most common genes and DNA. Clone size and V and J calls follow TCRdb, not the original study. The sample has nearly 650,000 distinct CDR3 sequences on record, less than 9% of them singletons. Together, the top ten hold 1.5% to 2% of the sample.

V loses 2 bases of germline sequence and J loses 0 bases, and the interval between the two ends is 8 bases. Reading from cysteine to valine, the CDR3 counts 14 amino acids. Of the read, only the CDR3 DNA is kept; its 42 bases are in frame from base 1. The germline V gene supplies CDR1 SGHVS and CDR2 FQNEAQ. Separately, the same data were catalogued under a study of yellow fever vaccine responses in identical twins. Taken from the second paper: According to the authors, in identical twins the way T cells responded to vaccination appeared partly convergent and partly personalized. Focusing on identical twins, the study followed the T cell clones that responded to the vaccine, and did so with precision.

This TCR derives from a woman under 30 in good health. Sample: PBMCs. The chain is assembled from TRBV7-8 and TRBJ2-7; a confident D gene designation cannot be given. CDR3 reads: CASSLLLSSYEQYV. The sequenced DNA: TGTGCCAGCAGCTTACTACTAAGCTCCTACGAGCAGTACGTC.